The clone carrying this T cell receptor beta chain was detected a few times. The data belong to a study of shared clonotypes between healthy human individuals. The CDR3 sequence is 17 residues long. CDR1 and CDR2 from the germline V gene are MDHEN and SYDVKM. The V segment lost 5 bases and the J segment 2 bases; nucleotides outside the gene matches: 12. Authors' processing steps: ImmunoSEQ yielded junction-only sequences lacking quality scores, so filtering differed. The method was immunoSEQ multiplex PCR; TCRdb's version includes in-frame clones alone and lacks a portion of them. From that table come the V and J calls and clone size; the DNA was used to work out D and trimming. The data contain about 460,000 clones, 70% to 80% of them seen just once; the ten biggest clones take up around 13%. Donors comprised only Caucasian adults living in Nashville, Tennessee. Unsorted material relied on about 90 million PBMCs as the source of genomic DNA.

This TCR was sampled from a middle-aged woman in good health. Some clones in this sample may be carry-over from other donors' samples. This chain links TRBV28 with TRBJ2-7; 10 nucleotides match TRBD2. The sequenced sample was PBMCs. CDR3 region: CASSRRIQSGRAYEQYF. CDR3 nucleotides: TGTGCCAGCAGTAGACGTATCCAAAGCGGGAGGGCCTACGAGCAGTACTTC. The complete variable domain, with remaining parts taken from reference TRBV28 and TRBJ2-7, reads DVKVTQSSRYLVKRTGEKVFLECVQDMDHENMFWYRQDPGLGLRLIYFSYDVKMKEKGDIPEGYSVSREKKERFSLILESASTNQTSMYLCASSRRIQSGRAYEQYFGPGTRLTVT.